This is a list of T cell receptor beta chains from one sample in a study of identical twins. TCRdb passed the 5' RACE reads through MiXCR, listing each CDR3 protein once. Among some 900,000 distinct CDR3 sequences, roughly an eighth were seen once, and the ten largest hold around 1.5%. The same specimen was also included in a second study, on yellow fever vaccine responses in identical twins.

The material sequenced was PBMCs. Every receptor here comes from a woman aged 18-29 years in good health. Each CDR3 is given with its conserved first and last residue. A D gene is named only where the DNA matches it firmly. Not all rows give a size; the values are once, few, many and, for expanded clones, a class.

many	TRBJ2-1	13	TRBV2	TRBD2	TGTGCCAGTGTAAGCGGGAGGGCCACTGAGCAGTTCTTC	CASVSGRATEQFF
NA	TRBJ2-7	12	TRBV27	NA	TGTGCCAGCAGTTTACCCTCCAGGGAGCAGTACTTC	CASSLPSREQYF
NA	TRBJ2-5	15	TRBV29-1	TRBD2	TGCAGCGTTAGTATGACTAGCGGGGGAGAAGAGACCCAGTACTTC	CSVSMTSGGEETQYF
many	TRBJ2-7	13	TRBV5-1	NA	TGCGCCAGCGGCGAGGGGGGTCCCTACGAGCAGTACTTC	CASGEGGPYEQYF
NA	TRBJ2-1	14	TRBV12-3/TRBV12-4	NA	TGTGCCAGCAGTTTAACGGGAGAAGCGAATGAGCAGTTCTTC	CASSLTGEANEQFF
NA	TRBJ1-1	16	TRBV5-6	TRBD1	TGTGCCAGCAGCCCCAGGGCCGGGACAGGGTTTGCTGAAGCTTTCTTT	CASSPRAGTGFAEAFF
NA	TRBJ2-3	16	TRBV7-9	NA	TGTGCCAGCAGCTTTGTCGGGGGTTCGATCACAGATACGCAGTATTTT	CASSFVGGSITDTQYF
NA	TRBJ2-5	15	TRBV28	NA	TGTGCCAGCAGTTTATTTGGCCAGATCCAAGAGACCCAGTACTTC	CASSLFGQIQETQYF
many	TRBJ2-1	14	TRBV29-1	NA	TGCAGCGTCGCCGGGACCGTGGCCTACAATGAGCAGTTCTTC	CSVAGTVAYNEQFF
few	TRBJ1-3	18	TRBV11-1	NA	TGTGCCAGCAGCTTAGCGCTTTTGGGGGGCCACTCTGGAAACACCATATATTTT	CASSLALLGGHSGNTIYF
few	TRBJ1-2	14	TRBV29-1	NA	TGCAGCGCAATGGAACAGCTTACTAACTATGGCTACACCTTC	CSAMEQLTNYGYTF
NA	TRBJ2-1	13	TRBV20-1	NA	TGCAGTGCAGGGGTGGGGCACTACAATGAGCAGTTCTTC	CSAGVGHYNEQFF
many	TRBJ2-7	16	TRBV5-6	NA	TGTGCCAGCAGCTTGGCCGGGACTCTAGGGGACCACGAGCAGTACTTC	CASSLAGTLGDHEQYF
NA	TRBJ2-3	16	TRBV5-1	TRBD2	TGCGCCAGCAGCTCCATTCTAGCGGTCGCCACAGATACGCAGTATTTT	CASSSILAVATDTQYF
many	TRBJ2-5	13	TRBV7-7	NA	TGTGCCAGCAGCTTGTACGTACAAGAGACCCAGTACTTC	CASSLYVQETQYF
few	TRBJ2-1	16	TRBV25-1	NA	TGTGCCAGCAGTGAATTCTTGACGGCCTCCTACAATGAGCAGTTCTTC	CASSEFLTASYNEQFF
few	TRBJ1-4	14	TRBV3-1	NA	TGTGCCAGCAGCCCGGACAGCGTTAATGAAAAACTGTTTTTT	CASSPDSVNEKLFF
few	TRBJ1-1	15	TRBV27	TRBD1	TGTGCCAGCAGTTTGGGTCCAGAGACAGGGCCTGAAGCTTTCTTT	CASSLGPETGPEAFF
many	TRBJ2-1	15	TRBV28	NA	TGTGCCAGCAGGGTCAGGGAAATAGCGGCAAATGAGCAGTTCTTC	CASRVREIAANEQFF
many	TRBJ1-5	13	TRBV12-3/TRBV12-4	NA	TGTGCCAGCAGTTTAGCACGCAATCAGCCCCAGCATTTT	CASSLARNQPQHF
NA	TRBJ2-1	13	TRBV10-3	NA	TGTGCCATCAGCTGGGGGCCAACGGATGAGCAGTTCTTC	CAISWGPTDEQFF
NA	TRBJ2-1	17	TRBV6-1	TRBD2	TGTACCAGCAGCGGGACTAGCGGGAGGCCCTCCTACAATGAGCAGTTCTTC	CTSSGTSGRPSYNEQFF
NA	TRBJ2-2	19	TRBV4-2	NA	NA	CASSRDGAAGIRTPGSCFF
many	TRBJ2-3	13	TRBV12-3/TRBV12-4	NA	TGTGCCAGCAAGTCCGGGTACACAGATACGCAGTATTTT	CASKSGYTDTQYF
NA	TRBJ2-2	16	TRBV20-1	NA	TGCTGTGCTAGAGACTCAGGTCCGTCGAACACCGGGGAGCTGTTTTTT	CCARDSGPSNTGELFF
many	TRBJ1-5	15	TRBV5-1	TRBD1	TGCGCCAGCAGCGTCGGGACAGCACTCAATCAGCCCCAGCATTTT	CASSVGTALNQPQHF
few	TRBJ2-7	13	TRBV24-1	NA	TGTGCCACCGCCTCTGGCTCCTCCTACGAGCAGTACTTC	CATASGSSYEQYF
NA	TRBJ2-2	18	TRBV12-3/TRBV12-4	TRBD2	TGTGCCAGCTGTTTAGTCGGGCTAGCGGGGATTTTCACCGGGGAGCTGTTTTTT	CASCLVGLAGIFTGELFF
few	TRBJ2-2	13	TRBV10-3	NA	TGTGCCATCGCCGACAGGAACACCGGGGAGCTGTTTTTT	CAIADRNTGELFF
NA	TRBJ2-7	16	TRBV6-2/TRBV6-3	NA	TGTGCCAGCAGTTACCCTACGGAGGGGGAGACCTACGAGCAGTACTTC	CASSYPTEGETYEQYF
NA	TRBJ2-1	17	TRBV6-5	NA	TGTGCCAGCAGTTCCCGGACAGTCTTCGACTCCTACAATGAGCAGTTCTTC	CASSSRTVFDSYNEQFF
few	TRBJ2-1	14	TRBV20-1	TRBD2	TGCAGTGCCCATCTAGCGGGAGTTTTTGATGAGCAGTTCTTC	CSAHLAGVFDEQFF
NA	TRBJ2-3	17	TRBV27	TRBD2	TGTGCCAGCAGTCCCCCCACCCTAGCGGGAGACCCAGATACGCAGTATTTT	CASSPPTLAGDPDTQYF
once	TRBJ2-5	14	TRBV12-3/TRBV12-4	NA	TGTGCCAGCAGCCCGCGGGGAGTGGATGAGACCCAGTACTTC	CASSPRGVDETQYF
many	TRBJ2-2	10	TRBV2	NA	TGTGCCTCAGGGACCGGGGAGCTGTTTTTT	CASGTGELFF
few	TRBJ2-3	16	TRBV28	TRBD2	TGTGCCAGCAGTCCGGAAAGCGGGGCTACCACAGATACGCAGTATTTT	CASSPESGATTDTQYF
few	TRBJ2-1	15	TRBV5-6	NA	TGTGCCAGCAGCTTTGTGGGGCTACTCAACAATGAGCAGTTCTTC	CASSFVGLLNNEQFF
few	TRBJ2-3	16	TRBV14	TRBD2	TGTGCCAGCAGCCAAGTGTCACTAGCGATCACAGATACGCAGTATTTT	CASSQVSLAITDTQYF
NA	TRBJ1-1	13	TRBV20-1	NA	TGCAGTGCTAGGCTTGGGCCAAACACTGAAGCTTTCTTT	CSARLGPNTEAFF
few	TRBJ1-5	12	TRBV20-1	NA	TGCAGTGCTAGTCAGGGAGGTCAGCCCCAGCATTTT	CSASQGGQPQHF
few	TRBJ2-5	14	TRBV5-1	TRBD2	TGCGCCAGCAGCGGGGGACTAGTGGTGGAGACCCAGTACTTC	CASSGGLVVETQYF
NA	TRBJ1-2	11	TRBV20-1	NA	TGCAGTGCTATCGAATCCGTTGGCTACACCTTC	CSAIESVGYTF
few	TRBJ2-5	13	TRBV15	NA	TGTGCCACCAGCAGAGATCTCCCGGGGGCCCAGTACTTC	CATSRDLPGAQYF
few	TRBJ1-1	16	TRBV5-1	TRBD1	TGCGCCAGCAGCTACGACAGGGAAATGCGGTGGACTGAAGCTTTCTTT	CASSYDREMRWTEAFF
NA	TRBJ2-5	16	TRBV29-1	TRBD2	TGCAGCGTTGTGGGTCCTAGCGGGGGAGTTCAAGAGACCCAGTACTTC	CSVVGPSGGVQETQYF
NA	TRBJ2-3	16	TRBV6-5	TRBD1	TGTGCCAGCAGTACTACCCCCGGACAGGGGGGAGATACGCAGTATTTT	CASSTTPGQGGDTQYF
NA	TRBJ2-5	14	TRBV7-8	TRBD1	TGTTCCAGCAGCTCACAGGGGATTAGGGAGACCCAGTACTTC	CSSSSQGIRETQYF
NA	TRBJ2-1	15	TRBV20-1	TRBD2	TGCAGTGCTAGAGATCGGCTAGCGGGGAAAAATGAGCAGTTCTTC	CSARDRLAGKNEQFF
few	TRBJ1-1	14	TRBV9	NA	TGTGCCAGCAGCGTAGTGGCGGGCGGCACTGAAGCTTTCTTT	CASSVVAGGTEAFF